This entry lists 14 T cell receptor beta chains sequenced from one sample in a study of OX40 agonist ivuxolimab in advanced cancers. Repertoires were generated with immunoSEQ multiplex PCR, while TCRdb's copy carries only in-frame clones and drops some. The sample lists over 150,000 clones, 94% occurring once. This material consisted of CD4+ or CD8+ T cells sorted from blood, taken in a trial of the OX40 agonist ivuxolimab. The receptors here all came from an adult with an advanced solid tumor such as melanoma, head and neck, liver or kidney cancer.

V and J are TRBV19 and TRBJ1-2; D is unclear. This CDR3 is built from 14 residues. V was trimmed by 3 bases and J by 4 bases, leaving 12 bases between them. Germline loops: CDR1 LNHDA, CDR2 SQIVND (reference sequence). This chain's CDR3 is CASSINQAGYGYTF. Here the CDR3 DNA reads TGTGCCAGTAGTATTAATCAGGCGGGCTATGGCTACACCTTC.

The V gene is TRBV9, the J gene TRBJ2-7, with 9 bases aligning to TRBD1. Germline-derived CDR1 and CDR2 are SGDLS and YYNGEE. The CDR3 consists of 14 residues. V shed 4 bases, J shed 5 bases, and the junction held 7 bases outside the gene matches. The CDR3 sequence is CASSSRTGAHEQYF. The DNA of the CDR3 is TGTGCCAGCAGCTCCCGGACAGGGGCCCACGAGCAGTACTTC.

The table lists this clone with a count of one. The chain carries TRBV7-2 and TRBJ2-7; D not certain. This CDR3 spans 13 amino acids. CDR1 and CDR2 (germline): SGHTA, FQGNSA. Trimming took off 5 bases at V and 7 bases at J, with 15 bases between the two ends. This CDR3 is CASSQGPAWEQYF. CDR3 in DNA: TGTGCCAGCAGCCAAGGACCCGCCTGGGAGCAGTACTTC.

The V gene is TRBV14, the J gene TRBJ1-1; no definite D call. Trimming took 0 bases from V and 9 from J, leaving 14 bases between them. CDR1 SGHDN and CDR2 FVKESK come from the germline V gene. The CDR3 is made up of 14 amino acids. The CDR3 sequence: CASSQDRSGRQAFF. The CDR3 DNA reads as TGTGCCAGCAGCCAAGATAGGTCGGGTCGCCAAGCTTTCTTT.

V and J are TRBV9 and TRBJ2-2, with TRBD1 matching 7 bases. V lost 1 base to trimming and J lost 4 bases; unmatched junction nucleotides: 7. Germline CDR1 is SGDLS and CDR2 is YYNGEE. The CDR3 runs 16 residues. CDR3 in DNA: TGTGCCAGCAGCGTATGGGGGACAGTGGGCACCGGGGAGCTGTTTTTT. Translated: CASSVWGTVGTGELFF.

The chain employs TRBV28 and TRBJ1-2; 8 nucleotides align to TRBD1. The V gene end was trimmed by 6 bases and the J gene end by 7 bases; junction bases not matched to a gene: 7. Germline loops: CDR1 MDHEN, CDR2 SYDVKM. The CDR3 consists of 13 residues. The CDR3 loop reads CASSQGQGGGYTF. The CDR3 DNA follows: TGTGCCAGCAGCCAAGGACAGGGTGGTGGCTACACCTTC.

This chain connects TRBV5-1 to TRBJ1-1, with a tentative D call TRBD1 (6 bases). This CDR3 region has 15 residues. Germline V gene data show CDR1 as SGHRS and CDR2 as YFSETQ. Trimming left V 0 bases short and J 3 bases short, with 12 bases between. The CDR3 loop is CASSLEPGVDTEAFF. CDR3 coding DNA: TGCGCCAGCAGCTTGGAACCAGGGGTGGACACTGAAGCTTTCTTT.

Here the CDR3 DNA reads TGCGCCAGCAGCCCGCGGACAGGGCCCGAAAAACTGTTTTTT. Residues: CASSPRTGPEKLFF. The V call is TRBV4-3, the J call TRBJ1-4, with TRBD1 matching over 8 bases. The CDR3 totals 14 residues. V lost 4 bases to trimming and J lost 8 bases; unmatched junction nucleotides: 6. Germline-derived CDR1 and CDR2 are LGHNA and YSLEER.

The chain is built from TRBV5-6 and TRBJ2-2; D gene ambiguous. This CDR3 is built from 12 residues. The germline V and J ends were trimmed by 2 bases and 6 bases, with 5 bases remaining between them. Per the germline V gene, CDR1 is SGHDT and CDR2 is YYEEEE. CDR3 nucleotides: TGTGCCAGCAGCTTCCGGCCCGGGGAGCTGTTTTTT. Translated, it gives CASSFRPGELFF.

Here the CDR3 DNA reads TGTGCCAGCAGAAATAAAAGACAGGGCTCCTACGAGCAGTACTTC. This translates into CASRNKRQGSYEQYF. The chain uses TRBV7-2 and TRBJ2-7; 7 bases are a match to TRBD1. After removal of 6 bases from V and 0 bases from J, the junction contained 8 bases not matched to a gene. CDR1 is SGHTA, CDR2 FQGNSA, per germline. This CDR3 has 15 amino acids.

The rearrangement joins TRBV25-1 to TRBJ1-5; D gene ambiguous. The V and J ends lost 2 bases and 5 bases respectively, with 10 bases between them. The CDR3 is 14 residues long. CDR1 is MGHDK and CDR2 is SYGVNS in the germline V gene. CDR3 DNA sequence: TGTGCCAGCAGTGAAAGCCAAGGGTATCAGCCCCAGCATTTT. Its translation: CASSESQGYQPQHF.

The gene calls are TRBV5-1 and TRBJ1-5; the D gene is possibly TRBD1 (5 bases). This CDR3 contains 14 residues. Germline V gives CDR1 SGHRS, CDR2 YFSETQ. The V gene lost 4 bases and the J gene lost 2 bases, with 10 bases spanning the gap. CDR3 protein: CASSASTGNQPQHF. Here the CDR3 DNA reads TGCGCCAGCAGCGCCTCGACAGGCAATCAGCCCCAGCATTTT.

This sequence joins TRBV27 and TRBJ1-1, with 10 bases matching TRBD1. V shed 6 bases and J 6 bases; nucleotides not matched to a gene: 7. CDR1 is MNHEY and CDR2 is SMNVEV in the germline V gene (reference sequence). CDR3 length: 14 residues. The CDR3 bases are TGTGCCAGCAGAGAGGGACAGGGGTGGCCTGAAGCTTTCTTT. Translation gives CASREGQGWPEAFF.

This clone was detected a few times. The chain has TRBV10-1 and TRBJ2-4, with a tentative D call TRBD2 (7 bases). Germline CDR1 and CDR2: WNHNN and SYGVQD (reference sequence). The CDR3 runs to 18 residues. V shed 6 bases and J shed 0 bases, with 21 bases lying between them. CDR3 coding DNA: TGCGCCAGCAGGGCCAGGGACACACTAGCGCTAGCCAAAAACATTCAGTACTTC. Protein sequence: CASRARDTLALAKNIQYF.